This T cell receptor beta chain was identified during a study of T cells in Graves' hyperthyroidism and ophthalmopathy. Over 18 months, lack of ophthalmopathy progression marked Graves' hyperthyroidism as stable. This clonotype has a handful of counts. Amplified TCR beta CDR3 regions came from RNA transcripts. The HTBI primer set was used in a first-round RT-PCR of the TCR CDR3. TCRdb re-derived calls from the multiplex PCR reads in MiXCR, one entry per CDR3 protein. This sample has 600,000 or so distinct CDR3 sequences, with roughly 46% found just once. CDR1 is SGHTA, CDR2 FQGTGA, per germline. With V trimmed by 5 bases and J by 6 bases, 7 bases remained unmatched. The CDR3 runs to 14 residues.

V and J are TRBV7-3 and TRBJ1-5; 7 bases map to TRBD1. Sequencing was performed on peripheral blood or thyroid tissue (not recorded which). This receptor was taken from a woman between 18 and 29 years old with Graves' hyperthyroidism. CDR3 sequence (DNA): TGTGCCAGCAGCCAAGGCGACAGGGCTCAGCCCCAGCATTTT. This gives the protein CASSQGDRAQPQHF.